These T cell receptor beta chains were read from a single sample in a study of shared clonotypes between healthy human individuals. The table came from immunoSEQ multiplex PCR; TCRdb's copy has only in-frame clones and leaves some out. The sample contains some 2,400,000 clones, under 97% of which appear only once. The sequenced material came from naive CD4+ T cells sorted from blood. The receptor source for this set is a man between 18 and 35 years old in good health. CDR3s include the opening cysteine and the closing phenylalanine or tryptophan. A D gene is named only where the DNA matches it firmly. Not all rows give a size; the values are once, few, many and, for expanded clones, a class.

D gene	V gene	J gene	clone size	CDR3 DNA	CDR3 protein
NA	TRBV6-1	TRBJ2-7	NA	TGTGCCAGCAGTGAGGATCTCACTAGAGGGGAGCAGTACTTC	CASSEDLTRGEQYF
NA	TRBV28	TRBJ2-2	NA	TGTGCCAGCAGTTTTTGGGGCACCGGGGAGCTGTTTTTT	CASSFWGTGELFF
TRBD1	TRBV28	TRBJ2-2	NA	TGTGCCAGCACCTTCGGACAGGGGAACACCGGGGAGCTGTTTTTT	CASTFGQGNTGELFF
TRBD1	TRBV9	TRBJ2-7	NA	TGTGCCAGCAGCGGTCAACAGGGGGCCTCCTACGAGCAGTACTTC	CASSGQQGASYEQYF
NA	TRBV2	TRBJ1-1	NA	TGTGCCAGCAGCGAAAGAGGGACGGCGAATACTGAAGCTTTCTTT	CASSERGTANTEAFF
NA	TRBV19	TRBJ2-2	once	TGTGCCAGTATACCCACAGGGAGACCGAACACCGGGGAGCTGTTTTTT	CASIPTGRPNTGELFF
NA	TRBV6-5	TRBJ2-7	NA	TGTGCCAGCAGCAATCGACAGATAAGCTCCTACGAGCAGTACTTC	CASSNRQISSYEQYF
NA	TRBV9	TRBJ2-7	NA	TGTGCCAGCAGCTCCCGTGATATCCACGAGCAGTACTTC	CASSSRDIHEQYF
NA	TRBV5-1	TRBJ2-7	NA	TGCGCCAGCAGCCCGGATGGCAGCGGCTCCTACGAGCAGTACTTC	CASSPDGSGSYEQYF
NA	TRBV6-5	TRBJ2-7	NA	TGTGCCAGCAGTTACTCGAGAAGGTTGAATGACTACGAGCAGTACTTC	CASSYSRRLNDYEQYF
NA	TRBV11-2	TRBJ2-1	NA	TGTGCCAGCAGCTTAGGGAGTTACAATGAGCAGTTCTTC	CASSLGSYNEQFF
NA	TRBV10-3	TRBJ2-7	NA	TGTGCCATCAGTGGAGATCCCACCTACGAGCAGTACTTC	CAISGDPTYEQYF
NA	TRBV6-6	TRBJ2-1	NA	TGTGCCAGCAGTTACTCGGCTCCGGGCAATGAGCAGTTCTTC	CASSYSAPGNEQFF
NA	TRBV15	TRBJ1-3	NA	TGTGCCACCAGCTCTGAGGGGTTTAGCTCTGGAAACACCATATATTTT	CATSSEGFSSGNTIYF
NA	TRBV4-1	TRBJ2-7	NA	TGCGCCAGCAGCCAAACGACAGGTTTCCCCTACGAGCAGTACTTC	CASSQTTGFPYEQYF
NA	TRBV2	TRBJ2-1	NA	TGTGCCAGCATGGCGGAAAACAATGAGCAGTTCTTC	CASMAENNEQFF
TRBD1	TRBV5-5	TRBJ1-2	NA	TGTGCCAGCAGGAGGGACAGGGGAGATGGTTTCGCGAATGGCTACACCTTC	CASRRDRGDGFANGYTF
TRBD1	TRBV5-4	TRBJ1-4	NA	TGTGCCAGCAGCACCACAGGGGTCGGACGCGAAAAACTGTTTTTT	CASSTTGVGREKLFF
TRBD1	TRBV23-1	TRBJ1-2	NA	TGCGCCAGCAGTCGCGCAGCCAGGGGGCCGCCAAGGGATGGCTACACCTTC	CASSRAARGPPRDGYTF
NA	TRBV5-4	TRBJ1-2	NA	TGTGCCAGCAGCTTGGCGTCGGATCACTATGGCTACACCTTC	CASSLASDHYGYTF
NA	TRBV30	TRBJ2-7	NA	TGTGCCTGCAGGACAGAGAGTTTTTACGAGCAGTACTTC	CACRTESFYEQYF
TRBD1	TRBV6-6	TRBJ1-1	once	TGTGCCAGCAGTTTTGATTGGGACAGTCCCACTGAAGCTTTCTTT	CASSFDWDSPTEAFF
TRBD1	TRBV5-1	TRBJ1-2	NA	TGCGCCAGCAGCTTGGGACAGGGAAGTAACTATGGCTACACCTTC	CASSLGQGSNYGYTF
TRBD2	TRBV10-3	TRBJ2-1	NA	TGTGCCATCAGTGAGTCCCTAGGGGGACTAGTCCCCCACAATGAGCAGTTCTTC	CAISESLGGLVPHNEQFF
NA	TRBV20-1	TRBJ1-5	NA	TGCAGTGCTAGGCGGGGAGCAGGGGAGCATTTT	CSARRGAGEHF
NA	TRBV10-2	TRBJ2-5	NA	TGCGCCAGCAGGGGACGCTTCCAAGAGACCCAGTACTTC	CASRGRFQETQYF
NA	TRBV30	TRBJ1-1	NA	TGTGCCTGGAGTGTATCCGGGGGGGCCGCTTTCTTT	CAWSVSGGAAFF
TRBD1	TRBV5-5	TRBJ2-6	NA	TGTGCCAGCAGCACCGGACAGGCTCTCTCTGGGGCCAACGTCCTGACTTTC	CASSTGQALSGANVLTF
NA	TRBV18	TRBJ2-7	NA	TGTGCCAGCTCACGGAAGCGGGCGCCCGCTTACGAGCAGTACTTC	CASSRKRAPAYEQYF
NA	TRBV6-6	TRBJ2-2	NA	TGTGCCAGCAGTAACTCTGAAAACACCGGGGAGCTGTTTTTT	CASSNSENTGELFF
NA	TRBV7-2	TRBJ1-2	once	TGTGCCAGCAGTTCAGATAGGCACCGACGCTATGGCTACACCTTC	CASSSDRHRRYGYTF
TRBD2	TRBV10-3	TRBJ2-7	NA	TGTGCCACGACTAGCGGAGCGGGCGACGAGCAGTACTTC	CATTSGAGDEQYF
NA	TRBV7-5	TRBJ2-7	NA	TGTGCCAGAAGCTTCACGGGACAGGGGATCTTC	CARSFTGQGIF
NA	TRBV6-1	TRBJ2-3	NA	TGTGCCAGCATCTGGACAGGCACAGATACGCAGTATTTT	CASIWTGTDTQYF
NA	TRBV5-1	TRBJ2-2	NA	TGCGCCAGCAGCTTGGGGGCAGTCGCGAACACCGGGGAGCTGTTTTTT	CASSLGAVANTGELFF
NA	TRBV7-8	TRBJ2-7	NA	TGTGCCAGCAGCTTAAGACAGGCTTCCTACGAGCAGTACTTC	CASSLRQASYEQYF
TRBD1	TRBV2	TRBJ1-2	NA	TGTGCCAGCAGGGGGGGACAGGTTGTCTATGGCTACACCTTC	CASRGGQVVYGYTF
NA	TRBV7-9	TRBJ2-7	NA	TGTGCCAGCAGCCTAGTGCCCAGGGTATACGAGCAGTACTTC	CASSLVPRVYEQYF
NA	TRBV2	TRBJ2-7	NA	TGTGCCAGCAGTGAAGGTGTCTACGAGCAGTACTTC	CASSEGVYEQYF
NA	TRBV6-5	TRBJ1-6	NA	TGTGCCAGCCGTCTTCAGCGTACTAATTCACCCCTCCACTTT	CASRLQRTNSPLHF
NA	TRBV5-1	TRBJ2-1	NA	TGCGCCAGCAGCTTGCTAGATATCAGCAATGAGCAGTTCTTC	CASSLLDISNEQFF